The present T cell receptor (beta chain) was sequenced within a study of OX40 agonist ivuxolimab in advanced cancers. The V and J ends lost 0 bases and 5 bases, in that order; junction bases with no gene match: 9. The CDR3 extends over 16 amino acids. Looked up from germline, CDR1 is GTSNPN and CDR2 is SVGIG (reference sequence). The protocol was immunoSEQ multiplex PCR, while the TCRdb copy is restricted to in-frame clones and leaves out a portion. The sample contains more than 40,000 clones, about 90% of which appear only once. Sequencing was performed on CD4+ or CD8+ T cells sorted from blood, taken in a trial of the OX40 agonist ivuxolimab. This clonotype was obtained from an adult with an advanced solid tumor such as melanoma, head and neck, liver or kidney cancer. V is TRBV30 and J is TRBJ2-3, with 9 bases lining up with TRBD1. The CDR3 sequence is CAWSVLKRTGVDTQYF. As DNA, the CDR3 is TGTGCCTGGAGTGTACTAAAACGGACAGGGGTAGATACGCAGTATTTT.